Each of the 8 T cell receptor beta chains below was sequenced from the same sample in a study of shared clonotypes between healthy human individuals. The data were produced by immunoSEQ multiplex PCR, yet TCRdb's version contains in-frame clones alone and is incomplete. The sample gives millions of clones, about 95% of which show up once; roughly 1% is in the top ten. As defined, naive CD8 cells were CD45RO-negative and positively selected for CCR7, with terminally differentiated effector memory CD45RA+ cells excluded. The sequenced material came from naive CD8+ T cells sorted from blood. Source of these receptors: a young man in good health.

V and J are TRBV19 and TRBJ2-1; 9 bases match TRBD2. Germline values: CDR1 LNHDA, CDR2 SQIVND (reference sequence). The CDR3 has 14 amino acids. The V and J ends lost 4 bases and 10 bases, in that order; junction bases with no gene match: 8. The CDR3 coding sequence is TGTGCCAGTAGTAGGAGCGGGGGGTCGCGGGAGCAGTTCTTC. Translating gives CASSRSGGSREQFF. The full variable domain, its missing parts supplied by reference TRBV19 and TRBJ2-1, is DGGITQSPKYLFRKEGQNVTLSCEQNLNHDAMYWYRQDPGQGLRLIYYSQIVNDFQKGDIAEGYSVSREKKESFPLTVTSAQKNPTAFYLCASSRSGGSREQFFGPGTRLTVL.

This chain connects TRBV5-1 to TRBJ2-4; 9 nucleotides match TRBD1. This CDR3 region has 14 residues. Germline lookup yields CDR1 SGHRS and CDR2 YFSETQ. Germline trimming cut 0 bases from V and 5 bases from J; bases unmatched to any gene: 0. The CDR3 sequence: CASSLGQGENIQYF. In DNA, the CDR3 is TGCGCCAGCAGCTTGGGACAGGGGGAAAACATTCAGTACTTC. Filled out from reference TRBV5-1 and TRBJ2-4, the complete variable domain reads KAGVTQTPRYLIKTRGQQVTLSCSPISGHRSVSWYQQTPGQGLQFLFEYFSETQRNKGNFPGRFSGRQFSNSRSEMNVSTLELGDSALYLCASSLGQGENIQYFGAGTRLSVL.

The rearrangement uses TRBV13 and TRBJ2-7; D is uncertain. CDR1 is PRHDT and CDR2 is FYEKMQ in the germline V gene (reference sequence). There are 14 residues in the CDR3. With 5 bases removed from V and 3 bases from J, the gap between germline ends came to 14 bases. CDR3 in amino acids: CASSPQGLGYEQYF. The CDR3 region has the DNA TGTGCCAGCAGCCCCCAAGGGTTAGGCTACGAGCAGTACTTC.

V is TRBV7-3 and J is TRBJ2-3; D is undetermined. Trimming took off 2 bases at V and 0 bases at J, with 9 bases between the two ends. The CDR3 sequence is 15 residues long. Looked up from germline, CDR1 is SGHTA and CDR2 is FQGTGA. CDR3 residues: CASSLGGTSTDTQYF. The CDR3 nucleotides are TGTGCCAGCAGCTTAGGTGGTACTAGCACAGATACGCAGTATTTT.

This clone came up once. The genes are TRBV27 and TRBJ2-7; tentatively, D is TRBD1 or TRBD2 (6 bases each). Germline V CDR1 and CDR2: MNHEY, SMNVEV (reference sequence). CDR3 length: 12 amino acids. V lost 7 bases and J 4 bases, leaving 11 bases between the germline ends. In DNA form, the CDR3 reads TGTGCCAGCATGGGGGGCGCTTACGAGCAGTACTTC. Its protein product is CASMGGAYEQYF.

This chain's CDR3 is CASSQDEAVHGNTEAFF. The CDR3 nucleotides read TGTGCCAGCAGCCAAGATGAGGCAGTTCACGGCAACACTGAAGCTTTCTTT. This chain uses TRBV14 with TRBJ1-1; D uncertain. The V end was cut by 0 bases, the J end by 2 bases, with 16 bases between. The CDR3 is made up of 17 amino acids. Germline CDR1 and CDR2: SGHDN and FVKESK.

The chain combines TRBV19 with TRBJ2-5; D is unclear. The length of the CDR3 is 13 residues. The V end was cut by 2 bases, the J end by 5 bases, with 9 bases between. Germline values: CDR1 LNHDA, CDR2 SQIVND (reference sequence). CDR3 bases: TGTGCCAGTAGTATACGGATTTCGGAGACCCAGTACTTC. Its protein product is CASSIRISETQYF.

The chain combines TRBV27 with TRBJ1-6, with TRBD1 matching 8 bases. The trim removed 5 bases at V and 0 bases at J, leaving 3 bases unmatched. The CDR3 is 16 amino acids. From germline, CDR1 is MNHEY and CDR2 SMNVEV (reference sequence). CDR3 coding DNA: TGTGCCAGCAGTGACAGGGGCGTCTCCTATAATTCACCCCTCCACTTT. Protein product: CASSDRGVSYNSPLHF.